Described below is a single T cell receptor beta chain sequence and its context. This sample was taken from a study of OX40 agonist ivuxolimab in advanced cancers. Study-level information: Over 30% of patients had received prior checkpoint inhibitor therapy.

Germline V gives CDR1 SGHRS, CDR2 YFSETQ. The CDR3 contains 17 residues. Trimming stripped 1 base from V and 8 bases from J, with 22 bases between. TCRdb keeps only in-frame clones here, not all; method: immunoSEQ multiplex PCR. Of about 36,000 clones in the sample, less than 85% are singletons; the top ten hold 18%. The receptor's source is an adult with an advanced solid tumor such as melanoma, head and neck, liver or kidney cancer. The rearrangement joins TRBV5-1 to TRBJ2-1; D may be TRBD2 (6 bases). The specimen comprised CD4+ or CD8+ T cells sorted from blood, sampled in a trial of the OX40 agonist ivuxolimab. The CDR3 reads CASSLKLAYPPGDEQFF. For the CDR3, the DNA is TGCGCCAGCAGCTTGAAACTAGCCTATCCACCGGGCGATGAGCAGTTCTTC.